This T cell receptor beta chain was profiled in a study of cytomegalovirus exposure and HLA in healthy donors. Study background: About 85 million unique TCRs from HLA-typed donors were held in an early release of data.

On this clone: Its antigen is not identified.

General study findings and limits: Being productive about 87% or about 30% of the time was typical of most TCR beta V segments in an earlier analysis.

CDR3 length: 15 amino acids. Germline V gene data show CDR1 as MNHNS and CDR2 as SASEGT. The V and J ends lost 6 bases and 2 bases, in that order; junction bases with no gene match: 4. This PCR relied on a set of 60 Vbeta primers and 13 Jbeta primers. Assay: immunoSEQ multiplex PCR; the TCRdb copy retains only in-frame clones and omits some. The data contain about 180,000 clones, 77% of them singletons. The chain carries TRBV6-1 and TRBJ2-6; 7 positions match TRBD1. Source material: PBMCs. The TCR sequence derives from a woman aged 60 to 75 in good health and CMV-seropositive. CDR3 sequence: CASRITGAGANVLTF. CDR3 nucleotides: TGTGCCAGCAGGATCACAGGGGCTGGGGCCAACGTCCTGACTTTC.